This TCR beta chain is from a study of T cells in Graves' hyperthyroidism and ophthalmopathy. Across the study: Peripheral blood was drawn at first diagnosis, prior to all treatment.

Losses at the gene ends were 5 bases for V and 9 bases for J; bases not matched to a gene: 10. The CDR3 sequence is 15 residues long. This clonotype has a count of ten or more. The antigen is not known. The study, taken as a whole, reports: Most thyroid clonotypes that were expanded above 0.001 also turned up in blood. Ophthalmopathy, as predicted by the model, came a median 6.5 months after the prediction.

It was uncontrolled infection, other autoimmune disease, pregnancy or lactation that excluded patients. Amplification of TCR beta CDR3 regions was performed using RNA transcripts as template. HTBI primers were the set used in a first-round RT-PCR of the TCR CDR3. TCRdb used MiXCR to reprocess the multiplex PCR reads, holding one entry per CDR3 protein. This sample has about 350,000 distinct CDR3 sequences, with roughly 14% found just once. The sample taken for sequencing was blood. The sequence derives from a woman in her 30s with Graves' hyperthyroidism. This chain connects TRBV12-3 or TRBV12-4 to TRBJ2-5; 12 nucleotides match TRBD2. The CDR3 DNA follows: TGTGCCAGCAGTACACAGACTAGCGGGAGTGAGGCCCAGTACTTC. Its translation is CASSTQTSGSEAQYF.